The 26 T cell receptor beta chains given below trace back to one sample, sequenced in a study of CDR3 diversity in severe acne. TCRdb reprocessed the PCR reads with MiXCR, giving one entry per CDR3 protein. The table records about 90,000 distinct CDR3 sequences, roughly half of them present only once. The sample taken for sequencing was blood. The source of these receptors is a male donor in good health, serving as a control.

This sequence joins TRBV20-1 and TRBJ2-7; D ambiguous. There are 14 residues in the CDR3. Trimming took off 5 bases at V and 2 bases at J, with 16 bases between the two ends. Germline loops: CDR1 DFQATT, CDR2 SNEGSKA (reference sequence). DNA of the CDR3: TGCAGTGCTTTGGCAGCACACGGAACCTACGAGCAGTACTTC. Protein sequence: CSALAAHGTYEQYF.

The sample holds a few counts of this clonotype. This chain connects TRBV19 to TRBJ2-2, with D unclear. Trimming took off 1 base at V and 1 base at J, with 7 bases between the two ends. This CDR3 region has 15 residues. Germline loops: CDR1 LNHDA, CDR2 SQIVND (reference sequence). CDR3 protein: CASSIGGQNTGELFF. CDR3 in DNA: TGTGCCAGTAGTATAGGTGGGCAGAACACCGGGGAGCTGTTTTTT.

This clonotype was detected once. The CDR3 sequence is CASSPAGGRNEKLFF. The CDR3 DNA sequence: TGTGCCAGTAGTCCCGCAGGGGGAAGGAATGAAAAACTGTTTTTT. The chain links TRBV19 to TRBJ1-4; 7 bases fit TRBD1. The CDR3 has 15 residues. V lost 5 bases and J lost 5; bases outside the gene matches: 8. Germline loops: CDR1 LNHDA, CDR2 SQIVND (reference sequence).

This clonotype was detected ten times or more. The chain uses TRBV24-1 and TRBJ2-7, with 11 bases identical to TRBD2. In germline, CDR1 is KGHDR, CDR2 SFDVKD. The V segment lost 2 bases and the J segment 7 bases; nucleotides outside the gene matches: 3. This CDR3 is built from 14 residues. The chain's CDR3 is CATSDSWTSGEQYF. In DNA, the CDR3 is TGTGCCACCAGTGATTCCTGGACTAGCGGGGAGCAGTACTTC.

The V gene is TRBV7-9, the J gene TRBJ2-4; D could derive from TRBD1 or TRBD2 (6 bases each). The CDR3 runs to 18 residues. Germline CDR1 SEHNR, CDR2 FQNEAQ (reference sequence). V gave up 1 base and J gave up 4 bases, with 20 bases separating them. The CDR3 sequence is CASSLGRTALEGKNIQYF. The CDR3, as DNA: TGTGCCAGCAGCTTAGGGCGGACAGCCTTGGAGGGAAAAAACATTCAGTACTTC.

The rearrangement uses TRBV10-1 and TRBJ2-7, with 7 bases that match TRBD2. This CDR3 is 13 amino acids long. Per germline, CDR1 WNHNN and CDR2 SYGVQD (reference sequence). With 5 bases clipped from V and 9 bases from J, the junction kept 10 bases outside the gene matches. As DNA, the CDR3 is TGCGCCAGCAGTTCGACGGCGGGAGTAGGGCAGTACTTC. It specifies CASSSTAGVGQYF.

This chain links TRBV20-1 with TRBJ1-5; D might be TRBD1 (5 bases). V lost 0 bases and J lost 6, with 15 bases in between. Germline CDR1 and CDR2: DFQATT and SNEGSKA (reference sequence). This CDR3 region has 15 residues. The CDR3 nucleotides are TGCAGTGCTAGAGATTATAGGGCCCAGGGTCAGCCCCAGCATTTT. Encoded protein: CSARDYRAQGQPQHF.

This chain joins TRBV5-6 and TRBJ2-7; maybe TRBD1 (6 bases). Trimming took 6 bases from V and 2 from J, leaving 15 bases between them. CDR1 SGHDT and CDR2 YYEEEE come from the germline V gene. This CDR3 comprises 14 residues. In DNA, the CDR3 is TGTGCCAGCACCCGAGGGGGAACAGCCTACGAGCAGTACTTC. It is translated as CASTRGGTAYEQYF.

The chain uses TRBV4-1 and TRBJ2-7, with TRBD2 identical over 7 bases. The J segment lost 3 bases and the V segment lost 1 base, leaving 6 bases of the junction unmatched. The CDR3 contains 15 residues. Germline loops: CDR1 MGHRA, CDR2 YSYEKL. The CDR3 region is CASSQAGTINYEQYF. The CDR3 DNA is TGCGCCAGCAGCCAAGCCGGGACTATAAACTACGAGCAGTACTTC.

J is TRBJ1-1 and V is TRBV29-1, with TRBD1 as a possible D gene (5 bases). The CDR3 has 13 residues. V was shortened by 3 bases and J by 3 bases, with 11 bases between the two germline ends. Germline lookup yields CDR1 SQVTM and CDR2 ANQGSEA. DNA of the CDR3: TGCAGCGTTGAGGGGGTAAGGGACACTGAAGCTTTCTTT. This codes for CSVEGVRDTEAFF.

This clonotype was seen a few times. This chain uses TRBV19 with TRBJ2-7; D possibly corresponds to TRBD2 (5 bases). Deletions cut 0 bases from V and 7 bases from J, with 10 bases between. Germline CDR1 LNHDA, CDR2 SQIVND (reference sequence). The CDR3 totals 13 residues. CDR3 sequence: CASSIDRPGEQYF. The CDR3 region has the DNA TGTGCCAGTAGTATAGACCGTCCGGGGGAGCAGTACTTC. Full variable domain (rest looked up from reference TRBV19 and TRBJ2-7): DGGITQSPKYLFRKEGQNVTLSCEQNLNHDAMYWYRQDPGQGLRLIYYSQIVNDFQKGDIAEGYSVSREKKESFPLTVTSAQKNPTAFYLCASSIDRPGEQYFGPGTRLTVT.

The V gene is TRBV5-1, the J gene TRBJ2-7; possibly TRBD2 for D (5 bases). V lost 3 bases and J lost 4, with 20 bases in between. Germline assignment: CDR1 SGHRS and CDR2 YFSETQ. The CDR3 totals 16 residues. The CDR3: CASSSEERSPFYEQYF. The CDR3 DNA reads TGCGCCAGCAGCTCCGAGGAGCGGTCCCCTTTTTACGAGCAGTACTTC. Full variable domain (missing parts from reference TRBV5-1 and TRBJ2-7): KAGVTQTPRYLIKTRGQQVTLSCSPISGHRSVSWYQQTPGQGLQFLFEYFSETQRNKGNFPGRFSGRQFSNSRSEMNVSTLELGDSALYLCASSSEERSPFYEQYFGPGTRLTVT.

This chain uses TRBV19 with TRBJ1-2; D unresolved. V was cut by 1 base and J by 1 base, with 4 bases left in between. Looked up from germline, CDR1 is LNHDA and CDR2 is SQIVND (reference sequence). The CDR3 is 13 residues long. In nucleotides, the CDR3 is TGTGCCAGTAGTATAGGCGGTAACTATGGCTACACCTTC. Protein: CASSIGGNYGYTF.

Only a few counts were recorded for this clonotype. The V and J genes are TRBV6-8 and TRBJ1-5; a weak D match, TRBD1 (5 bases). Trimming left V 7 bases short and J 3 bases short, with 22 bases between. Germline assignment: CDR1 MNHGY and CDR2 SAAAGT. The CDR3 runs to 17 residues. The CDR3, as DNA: TGTGCCAGCATTATTCGGGGGTTCCGTGGGTTCAATCAGCCCCAGCATTTT. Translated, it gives CASIIRGFRGFNQPQHF.

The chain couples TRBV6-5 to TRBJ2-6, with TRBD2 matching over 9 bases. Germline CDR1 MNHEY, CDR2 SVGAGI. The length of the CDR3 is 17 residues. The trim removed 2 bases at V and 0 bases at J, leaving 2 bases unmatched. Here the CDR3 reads CASSYRTSASGANVLTF. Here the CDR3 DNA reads TGTGCCAGCAGTTACAGGACTAGCGCCTCTGGGGCCAACGTCCTGACTTTC.

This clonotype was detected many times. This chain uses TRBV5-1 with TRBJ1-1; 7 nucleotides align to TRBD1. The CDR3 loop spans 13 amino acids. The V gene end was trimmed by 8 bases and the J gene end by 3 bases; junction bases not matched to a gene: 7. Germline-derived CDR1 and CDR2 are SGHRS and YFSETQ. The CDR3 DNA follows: TGCGCCAGTACAGGGGAAGGGGACACTGAAGCTTTCTTT. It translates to CASTGEGDTEAFF.

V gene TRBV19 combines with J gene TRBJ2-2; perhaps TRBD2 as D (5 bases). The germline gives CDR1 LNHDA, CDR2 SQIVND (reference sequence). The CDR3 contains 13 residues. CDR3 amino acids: CARGLSDTGELFF. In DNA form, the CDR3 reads TGTGCTAGAGGGCTTAGCGACACCGGGGAGCTGTTTTTT.

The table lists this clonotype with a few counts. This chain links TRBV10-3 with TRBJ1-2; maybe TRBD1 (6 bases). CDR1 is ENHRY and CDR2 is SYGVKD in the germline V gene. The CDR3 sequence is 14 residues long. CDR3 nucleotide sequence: TGTGCATACTCCGACAAGGGGGGGCCGGATGGCTACACCTTC. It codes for CAYSDKGGPDGYTF.

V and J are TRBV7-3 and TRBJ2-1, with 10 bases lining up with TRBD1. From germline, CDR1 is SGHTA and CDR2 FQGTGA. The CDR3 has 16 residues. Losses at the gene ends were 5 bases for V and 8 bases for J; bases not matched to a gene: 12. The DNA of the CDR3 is TGTGCCAGCAGCCCAACCACGACAGGGGGCGGCGATGAGCAGTTCTTC. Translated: CASSPTTTGGGDEQFF. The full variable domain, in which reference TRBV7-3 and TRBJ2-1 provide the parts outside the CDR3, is GAGVSQTPSNKVTEKGKYVELRCDPISGHTALYWYRQSLGQGPEFLIYFQGTGAADDSGLPNDRFFAVRPEGSVSTLKIQRTERGDSAVYLCASSPTTTGGGDEQFFGPGTRLTVL.

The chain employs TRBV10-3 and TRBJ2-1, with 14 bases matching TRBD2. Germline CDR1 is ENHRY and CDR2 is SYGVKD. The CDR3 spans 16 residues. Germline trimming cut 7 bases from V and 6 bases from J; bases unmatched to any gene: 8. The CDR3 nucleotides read TGTGCCATCAACTCCGGGACTAGCGGGAGAGGCAATGAGCAGTTCTTC. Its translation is CAINSGTSGRGNEQFF.

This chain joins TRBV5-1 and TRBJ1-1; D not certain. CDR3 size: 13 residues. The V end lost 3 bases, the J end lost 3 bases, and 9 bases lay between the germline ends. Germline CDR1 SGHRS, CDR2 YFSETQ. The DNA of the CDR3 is TGCGCCAGCAGCTGGATGTCAGACACTGAAGCTTTCTTT. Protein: CASSWMSDTEAFF. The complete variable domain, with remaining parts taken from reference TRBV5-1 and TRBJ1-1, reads KAGVTQTPRYLIKTRGQQVTLSCSPISGHRSVSWYQQTPGQGLQFLFEYFSETQRNKGNFPGRFSGRQFSNSRSEMNVSTLELGDSALYLCASSWMSDTEAFFGQGTRLTVV.

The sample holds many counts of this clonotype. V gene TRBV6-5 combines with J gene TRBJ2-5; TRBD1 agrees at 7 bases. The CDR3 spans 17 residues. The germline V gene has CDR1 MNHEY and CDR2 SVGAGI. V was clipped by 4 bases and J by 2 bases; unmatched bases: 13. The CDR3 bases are TGTGCCAGCAGTTCTTTACCAGGGGGTGGGGATCAAGAGACCCAGTACTTC. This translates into CASSSLPGGGDQETQYF.

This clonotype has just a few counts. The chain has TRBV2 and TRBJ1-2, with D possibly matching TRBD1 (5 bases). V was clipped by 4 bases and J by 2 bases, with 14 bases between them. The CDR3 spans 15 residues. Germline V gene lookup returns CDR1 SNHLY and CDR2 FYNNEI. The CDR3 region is CASSVAGTTNYGYTF. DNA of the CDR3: TGTGCCAGCAGTGTAGCAGGGACTACAAACTATGGCTACACCTTC. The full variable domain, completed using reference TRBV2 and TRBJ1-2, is EPEVTQTPSHQVTQMGQEVILRCVPISNHLYFYWYRQILGQKVEFLVSFYNNEISEKSEIFDDQFSVERPDGSNFTLKIRSTKLEDSAMYFCASSVAGTTNYGYTFGSGTRLTVV.

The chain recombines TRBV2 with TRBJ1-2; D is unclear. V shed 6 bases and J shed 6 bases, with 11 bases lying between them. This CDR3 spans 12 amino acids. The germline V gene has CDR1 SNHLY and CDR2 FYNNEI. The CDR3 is CASSYTNDGYTF. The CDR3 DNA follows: TGTGCCAGCAGCTACACGAACGATGGCTACACCTTC. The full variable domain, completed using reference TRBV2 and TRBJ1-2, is EPEVTQTPSHQVTQMGQEVILRCVPISNHLYFYWYRQILGQKVEFLVSFYNNEISEKSEIFDDQFSVERPDGSNFTLKIRSTKLEDSAMYFCASSYTNDGYTFGSGTRLTVV.

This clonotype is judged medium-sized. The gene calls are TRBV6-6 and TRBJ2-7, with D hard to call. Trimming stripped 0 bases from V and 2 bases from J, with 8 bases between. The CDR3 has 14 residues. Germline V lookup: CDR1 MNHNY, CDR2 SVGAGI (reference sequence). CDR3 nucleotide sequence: TGTGCCAGCAGTTACTCGTCTGGGACCTACGAGCAGTACTTC. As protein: CASSYSSGTYEQYF.

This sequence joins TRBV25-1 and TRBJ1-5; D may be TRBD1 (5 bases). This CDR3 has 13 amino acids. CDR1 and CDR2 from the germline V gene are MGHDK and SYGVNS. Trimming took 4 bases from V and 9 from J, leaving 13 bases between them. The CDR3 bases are TGTGCCAGCAGTGCTCTGGGGGGTGGGCCCCAGCATTTT. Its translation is CASSALGGGPQHF.